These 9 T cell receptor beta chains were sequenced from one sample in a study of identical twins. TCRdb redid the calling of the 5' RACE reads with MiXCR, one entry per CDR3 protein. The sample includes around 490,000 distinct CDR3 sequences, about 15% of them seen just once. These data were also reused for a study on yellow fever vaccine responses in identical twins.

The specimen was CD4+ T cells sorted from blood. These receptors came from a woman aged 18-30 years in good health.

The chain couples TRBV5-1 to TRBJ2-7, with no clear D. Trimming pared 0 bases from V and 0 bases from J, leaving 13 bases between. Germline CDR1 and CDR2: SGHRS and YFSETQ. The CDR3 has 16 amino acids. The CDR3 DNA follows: TGCGCCAGCAGCTTGGAATCGGCGGTGAGCTCCTACGAGCAGTACTTC. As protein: CASSLESAVSSYEQYF.

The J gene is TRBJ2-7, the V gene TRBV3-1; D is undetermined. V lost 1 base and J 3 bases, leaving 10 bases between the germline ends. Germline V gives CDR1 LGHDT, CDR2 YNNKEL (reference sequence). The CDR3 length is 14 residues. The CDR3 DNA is TGTGCCAGCAGCCAAGGTGGGCAGAACTACGAGCAGTACGTC. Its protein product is CASSQGGQNYEQYV.

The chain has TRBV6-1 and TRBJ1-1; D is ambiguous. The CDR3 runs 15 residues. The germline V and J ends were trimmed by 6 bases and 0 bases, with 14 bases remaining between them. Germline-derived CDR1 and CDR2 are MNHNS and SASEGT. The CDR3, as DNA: TGTGCCAGCAGCCGCGATTGGTCACTGAACACTGAAGCTTTCTTT. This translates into CASSRDWSLNTEAFF.

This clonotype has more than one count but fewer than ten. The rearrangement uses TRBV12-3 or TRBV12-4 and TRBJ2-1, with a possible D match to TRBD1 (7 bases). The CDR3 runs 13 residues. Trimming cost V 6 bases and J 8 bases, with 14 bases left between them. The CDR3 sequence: CASRRQGGDEQFF. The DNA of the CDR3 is TGTGCCAGCAGAAGACAGGGAGGCGATGAGCAGTTCTTC.

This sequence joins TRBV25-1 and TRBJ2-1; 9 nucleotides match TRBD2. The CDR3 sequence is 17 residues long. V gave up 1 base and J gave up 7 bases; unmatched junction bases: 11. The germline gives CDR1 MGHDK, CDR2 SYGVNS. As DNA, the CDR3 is TGTGCCAGCAGTGAATTATTGAGCGGGGGGACCGGAAATGAGCAGTTCTTC. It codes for CASSELLSGGTGNEQFF.

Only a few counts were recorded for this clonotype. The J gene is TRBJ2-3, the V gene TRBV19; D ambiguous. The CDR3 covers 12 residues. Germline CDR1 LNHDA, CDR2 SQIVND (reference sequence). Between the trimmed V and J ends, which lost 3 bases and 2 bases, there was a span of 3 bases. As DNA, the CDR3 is TGTGCCAGTAGTATCAACACAGATACGCAGTATTTT. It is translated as CASSINTDTQYF.

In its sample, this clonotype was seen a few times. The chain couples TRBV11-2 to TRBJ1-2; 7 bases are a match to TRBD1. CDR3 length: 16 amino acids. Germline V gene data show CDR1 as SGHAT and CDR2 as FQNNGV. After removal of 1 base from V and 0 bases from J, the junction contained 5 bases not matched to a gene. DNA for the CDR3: TGTGCCAGCAGCTTAGGTTTGGGGACAGCTAACTATGGCTACACCTTC. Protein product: CASSLGLGTANYGYTF.

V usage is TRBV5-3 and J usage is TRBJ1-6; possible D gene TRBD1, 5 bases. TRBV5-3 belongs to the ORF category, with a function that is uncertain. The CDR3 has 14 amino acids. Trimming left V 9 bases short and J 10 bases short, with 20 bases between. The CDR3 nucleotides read TGTGCCATCAGCCCCCGGGACCACAACTCACCCCTCCACTTT. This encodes CAISPRDHNSPLHF.

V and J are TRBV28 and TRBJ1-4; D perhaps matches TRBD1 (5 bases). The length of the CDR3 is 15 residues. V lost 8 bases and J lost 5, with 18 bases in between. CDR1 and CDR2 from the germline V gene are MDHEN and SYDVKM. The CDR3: CASAPWIGGNEKLFF. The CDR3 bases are TGTGCCAGCGCCCCTTGGATTGGGGGGAATGAAAAACTGTTTTTT. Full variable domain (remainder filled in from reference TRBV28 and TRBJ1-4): DVKVTQSSRYLVKRTGEKVFLECVQDMDHENMFWYRQDPGLGLRLIYFSYDVKMKEKGDIPEGYSVSREKKERFSLILESASTNQTSMYLCASAPWIGGNEKLFFGSGTQLSVL.